This entry lists 13 T cell receptor beta chains sequenced from one sample in a study of shared clonotypes between healthy human individuals. The repertoire was sequenced with immunoSEQ multiplex PCR; TCRdb's copy has only in-frame clones and lacks some. The sample holds over a million clones, under 80% seen once. The sample consisted of memory CD4+ T cells sorted from blood. Subset here: CD45RA-negative fraction. These receptors originate from a man between 18 and 35 years old in good health.

The rearrangement links TRBV2 to TRBJ2-5; D gene unclear. This CDR3 has 11 amino acids. Germline values: CDR1 SNHLY, CDR2 FYNNEI. Trimming shortened V by 2 bases and J by 14 bases, and 12 bases separated the two germline ends. The CDR3 coding sequence is TGTGCCAGCAGTGAATTTGGCGGAATTTACTTC. It specifies CASSEFGGIYF.

A single count supports this clone. The chain employs TRBV6-1 and TRBJ2-7; 11 bases are a match to TRBD1. The ends lost 5 bases at V and 5 bases at J; junction bases unmatched: 5. CDR3 length: 14 amino acids. Germline values: CDR1 MNHNS, CDR2 SASEGT. In nucleotides, the CDR3 is TGTGCCAGCAGTTGGACAGGGGGCATCAACGAGCAGTACTTC. Translating it yields CASSWTGGINEQYF.

This clone was seen only once. The chain couples TRBV9 to TRBJ2-7; the match to TRBD1 covers 7 bases. Germline-derived CDR1 and CDR2 are SGDLS and YYNGEE. J was trimmed by 2 bases and V by 4 bases; bases with no gene match: 9. The CDR3 runs 15 residues. This CDR3 reads CASSLEQGLTYEQYF. In DNA, the CDR3 is TGTGCCAGCAGCCTCGAACAGGGGCTAACCTACGAGCAGTACTTC.

For this clone: This sequence is one base from a far larger clone and is likely a read error. This CDR3 is also generated by other DNA sequences in the sample. CDR3 residues: CASSSGQSYEQYF. The CDR3 DNA reads as TGTGCCAGCAGCTCGGGACAATCCTACGAGCAGTACTTC. The J gene is TRBJ2-7, the V gene TRBV5-4; D perhaps matches TRBD1 (6 bases). The CDR3 length is 13 residues. Germline V lookup: CDR1 SGHNT, CDR2 YYREEE (reference sequence). V lost 3 bases and J 1 base, leaving 8 bases between the germline ends.

The chain recombines TRBV5-4 with TRBJ2-5, with TRBD2 matching 11 bases. After removal of 1 base from V and 9 bases from J, the junction contained 14 bases not matched to a gene. Germline V gene sequence: CDR1 SGHNT, CDR2 YYREEE (reference sequence). The CDR3 is 17 residues long. CDR3 amino acids: CASSLRLAGGALEAQYF. CDR3 coding DNA: TGTGCCAGCAGCTTGCGTCTAGCGGGAGGTGCACTGGAGGCCCAGTACTTC. The variable domain in full, completed from reference TRBV5-4 and TRBJ2-5, reads ETGVTQSPTHLIKTRGQQVTLRCSSQSGHNTVSWYQQALGQGPQFIFQYYREEENGRGNFPPRFSGLQFPNYSSELNVNALELDDSALYLCASSLRLAGGALEAQYFGPGTRLLVL.

This clone was seen a single time. The genes are TRBV29-1 and TRBJ2-7, with D perhaps given as TRBD1 or TRBD2 (5 bases each). V shed 4 bases and J shed 3 bases, with 10 bases lying between them. Per germline, CDR1 SQVTM and CDR2 ANQGSEA. The CDR3 length is 12 residues. As DNA, the CDR3 is TGCAGCGTTGGGGACGGAGGCTACGAGCAGTACTTC. Its translation is CSVGDGGYEQYF.

This clone was counted between two and nine times. This chain connects TRBV7-9 to TRBJ1-3; 7 bases match TRBD1. With 5 bases clipped from V and 0 bases from J, the junction kept 7 bases outside the gene matches. Germline CDR1 reads SEHNR; CDR2 reads FQNEAQ (reference sequence). The CDR3 length is 16 residues. CDR3 nucleotides: TGTGCCAGCAGCCTAAACGACAGGGACTCTGGAAACACCATATATTTT. Its protein product is CASSLNDRDSGNTIYF. The variable domain in full, with the rest retrieved from reference TRBV7-9 and TRBJ1-3, is DTGVSQNPRHKITKRGQNVTFRCDPISEHNRLYWYRQTLGQGPEFLTYFQNEAQLEKSRLLSDRFSAERPKGSFSTLEIQRTEQGDSAMYLCASSLNDRDSGNTIYFGEGSWLTVV.

The chain recombines TRBV9 with TRBJ2-5, with 8 positions matching TRBD1. In germline, CDR1 is SGDLS, CDR2 YYNGEE. This CDR3 spans 15 amino acids. The V and J ends lost 2 bases and 2 bases, in that order; junction bases with no gene match: 5. DNA for the CDR3: TGTGCCAGCAGCGTCCAGGGGGCCCGGCAAGAGACCCAGTACTTC. It codes for CASSVQGARQETQYF. Filled out from reference TRBV9 and TRBJ2-5, the complete variable domain reads DSGVTQTPKHLITATGQRVTLRCSPRSGDLSVYWYQQSLDQGLQFLIQYYNGEERAKGNILERFSAQQFPDLHSELNLSSLELGDSALYFCASSVQGARQETQYFGPGTRLLVL.

This rearrangement joins TRBV5-1 to TRBJ1-2, with a weak D call TRBD1 (6 bases). This CDR3 has 14 amino acids. The germline V gene has CDR1 SGHRS and CDR2 YFSETQ. Deletions cut 2 bases from V and 7 bases from J, with 15 bases between. CDR3 loop: CASSFGGSFGGYTF. CDR3 nucleotide sequence: TGCGCCAGCAGCTTCGGGGGCTCTTTCGGTGGCTACACCTTC.

V is TRBV30 and J is TRBJ2-7, with D perhaps matching TRBD2 (5 bases). Deletions cut 2 bases from V and 0 bases from J, with 8 bases between. The germline CDR1 and CDR2 sequences are GTSNPN and SVGIG (reference sequence). This CDR3 contains 13 residues. The CDR3 sequence: CAWSLGSSYEQYF. The CDR3 DNA reads TGTGCCTGGAGTCTAGGGAGCTCCTACGAGCAGTACTTC.

This sequence joins TRBV11-2 and TRBJ2-7, with D possibly being TRBD2 (5 bases). This CDR3 spans 14 amino acids. V lost 5 bases, J lost 7 bases, and 18 bases lay in between. From germline, CDR1 is SGHAT and CDR2 FQNNGV. The CDR3 sequence: CASSPVQQRGEQYF. CDR3 nucleotides: TGTGCCAGCAGCCCAGTACAACAGAGAGGGGAGCAGTACTTC.

J is TRBJ2-5 and V is TRBV9; 8 positions agree with TRBD2. The CDR3 totals 15 residues. V shed 0 bases, J shed 5 bases, and the junction held 6 bases outside the gene matches. The germline V gene has CDR1 SGDLS and CDR2 YYNGEE. In DNA form, the CDR3 reads TGTGCCAGCAGCGTAGGGACTAGCCCGGGGGAGACCCAGTACTTC. This gives the protein CASSVGTSPGETQYF.

The chain recombines TRBV14 with TRBJ2-1; possibly TRBD2 for D (7 bases). This CDR3 is 15 amino acids long. V lost 0 bases, J lost 15 bases, and 21 bases lay in between. CDR1 is SGHDN, CDR2 FVKESK, per germline. CDR3 DNA sequence: TGTGCCAGCAGCCAAGATCTTGGGGGGGGCCCTCGTCGGTTCTTC. It is translated as CASSQDLGGGPRRFF.